This TCR beta chain was observed in a study of blood T cell repertoires in COVID-19. On the study more broadly: The United States, Italy and Spain were the sources of the acute and convalescent COVID-19 samples. In each case, the material was cDNA or gDNA derived from T cells, B-cell-depleted T cells, or PBMCs.

The CDR3 length is 13 residues. The germline CDR1 and CDR2 sequences are SGHKS and YYEKEE (reference sequence). Trimming removed 8 bases at V and 4 bases at J, with 13 bases between. Per the original methods: Amplification of reference gene primers provided the estimated nucleated cell counts. TCRdb's copy holds only in-frame clones and misses some; the assay was immunoSEQ multiplex PCR. Clonal size and the V and J genes are those of that table, whereas D and trimming came from the DNA. Of about 87,000 clones in the sample, around nine tenths are singletons; the top ten hold 4% to 5.5%. The sequencing sample was made of peripheral blood. The TCR comes from a man aged 35-49 years with acute or convalescent COVID-19. This chain connects TRBV5-5 to TRBJ1-3; the D gene is possibly TRBD1 (6 bases). CDR3 nucleotide sequence: TGTGCCAGTAGAACAGGGTCCGGAAACACCATATATTTT. Its protein is CASRTGSGNTIYF. Full variable domain (outside the CDR3, taken from reference TRBV5-5 and TRBJ1-3): DAGVTQSPTHLIKTRGQQVTLRCSPISGHKSVSWYQQVLGQGPQFIFQYYEKEERGRGNFPDRFSARQFPNYSSELNVNALLLGDSALYLCASRTGSGNTIYFGEGSWLTVV.